This TCR beta chain is drawn from a study of cytomegalovirus exposure and HLA in healthy donors. Whole-study context: Assignment to the Caucasian-associated ancestry cluster applied to roughly 80% of the approximately 400 genotyped donors. Study results and caveats: When analyzed later, a missense DCLRE1C variant was found to be linked to TCR beta V- and J-gene trimming. It was shown in a later analysis that HLA-associated TCR beta chains were more clonally expanded than other, equally common chains. Most TCRs appeared rarely, but some public TCRs recurred in many donors.

The PCR employed 60 Vbeta primers together with 13 Jbeta primers. Libraries were prepared by immunoSEQ multiplex PCR; TCRdb keeps only in-frame clonotypes and omits some of them. The table includes some 150,000 clones, roughly 80% detected once. The V gene's germline CDR1 is SGHRS and CDR2 YFSETQ. Unmatched junction bases numbered 9, after V lost 4 bases and J lost 3 bases. CDR3 size: 16 residues. To note about this clone: Its antigen is still unknown.

This receptor was taken from a middle-aged woman in good health and CMV-seropositive. The rearrangement uses TRBV5-1 and TRBJ2-3; 9 bases line up with TRBD2. The sequencing sample was made of PBMCs. CDR3 sequence: CASSGIAGAETDTQYF. CDR3 bases: TGCGCCAGCAGCGGGATAGCGGGAGCGGAGACAGATACGCAGTATTTT. The variable domain in full, with the rest retrieved from reference TRBV5-1 and TRBJ2-3, is KAGVTQTPRYLIKTRGQQVTLSCSPISGHRSVSWYQQTPGQGLQFLFEYFSETQRNKGNFPGRFSGRQFSNSRSEMNVSTLELGDSALYLCASSGIAGAETDTQYFGPGTRLTVL.